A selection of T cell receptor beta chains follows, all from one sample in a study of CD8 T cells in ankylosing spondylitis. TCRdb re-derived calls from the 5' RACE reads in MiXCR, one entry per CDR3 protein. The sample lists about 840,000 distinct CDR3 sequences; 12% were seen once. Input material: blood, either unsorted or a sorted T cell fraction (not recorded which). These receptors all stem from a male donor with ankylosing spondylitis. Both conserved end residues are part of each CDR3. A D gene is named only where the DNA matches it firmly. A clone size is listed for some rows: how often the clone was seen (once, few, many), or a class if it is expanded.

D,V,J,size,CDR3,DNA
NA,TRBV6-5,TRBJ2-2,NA,CASSYLVAGELFF,TGTGCCAGCAGTTACCTCGTGGCCGGGGAGCTGTTTTTT
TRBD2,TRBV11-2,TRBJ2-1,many,CASSLVFGTSGRGYNEQFF,TGTGCCAGCAGCTTAGTATTTGGGACTAGCGGGAGGGGATACAATGAGCAGTTCTTC
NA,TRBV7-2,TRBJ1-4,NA,CASSSQVGTTNEKLFF,TGTGCCAGCAGCTCACAAGTGGGGACAACTAATGAAAAACTGTTTTTT
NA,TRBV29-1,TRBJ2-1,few,CSVEGAKTSYNEQFF,TGCAGCGTTGAAGGGGCAAAAACCTCCTACAATGAGCAGTTCTTC
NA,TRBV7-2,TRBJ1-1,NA,CASSSDRRKAFF,TGTGCCAGCAGCTCAGACAGGAGAAAAGCTTTCTTT
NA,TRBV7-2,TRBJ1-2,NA,CASSLNRDGGYTF,TGTGCCAGCAGCTTAAATAGGGATGGGGGCTACACCTTC
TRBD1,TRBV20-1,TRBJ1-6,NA,CSAWDRANSPLHF,TGCAGTGCGTGGGACAGGGCCAATTCACCCCTCCACTTT
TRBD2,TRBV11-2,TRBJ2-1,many,CASSFKVMLAGVSYNEQFF,TGTGCCAGCAGCTTTAAGGTTATGCTAGCGGGGGTATCCTACAATGAGCAGTTCTTC
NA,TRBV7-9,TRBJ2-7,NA,CASSFDRYSYEQYF,TGTGCCAGCAGCTTTGACAGGTACTCCTACGAGCAGTACTTC
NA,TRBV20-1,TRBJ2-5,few,CSAGGAAETQYF,TGCAGTGCTGGTGGGGCCGCAGAGACCCAGTACTTC
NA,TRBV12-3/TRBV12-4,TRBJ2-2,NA,CASGTSASANTGELFF,TGTGCCAGCGGAACATCGGCTAGCGCGAACACCGGGGAGCTGTTTTTT
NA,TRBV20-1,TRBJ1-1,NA,CSAFSMNTEAFF,TGCAGTGCTTTCTCTATGAACACTGAAGCTTTCTTT
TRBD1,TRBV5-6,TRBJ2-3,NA,CASSLYQETGYGDTQYF,TGTGCCAGCAGCTTGTATCAGGAGACAGGGTATGGAGATACGCAGTATTTT
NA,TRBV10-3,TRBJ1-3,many,CAISDPLSGNTIYF,TGTGCCATCAGTGATCCCCTTTCTGGAAACACCATATATTTT
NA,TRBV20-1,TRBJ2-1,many,CSARGRRDRYNEQFF,TGCAGTGCTAGGGGTCGAAGGGACCGATACAATGAGCAGTTCTTC
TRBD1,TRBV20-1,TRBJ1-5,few,CSAALQGGQGYQPQHF,TGCAGTGCTGCACTACAGGGGGGACAGGGCTATCAGCCCCAGCATTTT
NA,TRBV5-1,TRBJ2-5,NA,CASSPGGALQETQYF,TGCGCCAGCAGCCCTGGTGGCGCACTACAAGAGACCCAGTACTTC
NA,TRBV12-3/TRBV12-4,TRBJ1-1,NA,CATSFSGQTTEAFF,TGTGCCACCAGTTTTTCCGGCCAGACCACTGAAGCTTTCTTT
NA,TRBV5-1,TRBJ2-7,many,CASSLGPQGHEQYF,TGCGCCAGCAGCTTGGGACCCCAGGGCCACGAGCAGTACTTC
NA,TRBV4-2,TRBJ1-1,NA,CASSQGEPGRNTEAFF,TGTGCCAGCAGCCAAGGGGAACCGGGGAGGAACACTGAAGCTTTCTTT
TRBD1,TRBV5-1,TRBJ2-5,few,CASSTGQEETQYF,TGCGCCAGCAGCACGGGACAGGAGGAGACCCAGTACTTC
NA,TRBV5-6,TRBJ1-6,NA,CASSETWLGPLHF,TGTGCCAGCAGCGAAACGTGGTTAGGACCCCTCCACTTT
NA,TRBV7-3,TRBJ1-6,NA,CASSLKGNSYNSPLHF,TGTGCCAGCAGCTTAAAGGGAAATTCCTATAATTCACCCCTCCACTTT
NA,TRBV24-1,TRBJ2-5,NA,CATSDPTVQETQYF,TGTGCCACCAGTGATCCGACAGTCCAAGAGACCCAGTACTTC
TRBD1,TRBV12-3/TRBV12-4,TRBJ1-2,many,CASSYRGYGYTF,TGTGCCAGCAGTTACAGGGGCTATGGCTACACCTTC
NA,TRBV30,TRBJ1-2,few,CAWSVRSGGYGYTF,TGTGCCTGGAGTGTACGTAGCGGGGGCTATGGCTACACCTTC